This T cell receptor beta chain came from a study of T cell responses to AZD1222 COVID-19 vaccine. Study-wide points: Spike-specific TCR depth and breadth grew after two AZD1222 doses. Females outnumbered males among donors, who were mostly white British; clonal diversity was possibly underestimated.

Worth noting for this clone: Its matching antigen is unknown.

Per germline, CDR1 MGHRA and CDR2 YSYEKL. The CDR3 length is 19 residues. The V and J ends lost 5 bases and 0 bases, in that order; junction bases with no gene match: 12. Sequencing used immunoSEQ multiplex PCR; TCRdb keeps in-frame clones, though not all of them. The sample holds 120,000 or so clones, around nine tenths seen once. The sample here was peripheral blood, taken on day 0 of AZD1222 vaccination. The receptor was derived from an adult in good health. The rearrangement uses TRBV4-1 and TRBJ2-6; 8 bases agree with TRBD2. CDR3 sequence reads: CASSTSSGGARSGANVLTF. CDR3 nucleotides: TGCGCCAGCAGCACCTCGTCCGGGGGGGCCCGCTCTGGGGCCAACGTCCTGACTTTC.